This T cell receptor (beta chain) was profiled in a study of Ad26.COV2.S vaccination and SARS-CoV-2 variants. The CDR3 runs to 16 residues. V dropped 3 bases and J dropped 7; count of bases not matched to a gene: 12. Germline CDR1 reads SGHRS; CDR2 reads YFSETQ. On this clone: Its antigen remains unidentified.

General study findings and limits: Overall T cell responses may have been underestimated by the analyses of TCR breadth and depth.

Only in-frame clones appear in the TCRdb table, and some are missing; sequencing was by immunoSEQ multiplex PCR. The profile shows 400,000 to 500,000 clones, about 88% of them singletons. Treatment denoted: about 20 received Ad26.COV2.S at low or high dose, single or two shots; about 5 received placebo; per-sample allocation not given. It was on day 63 after the first vaccine or placebo injection that samples were taken. The chain joins TRBV5-1 to TRBJ2-7, with 11 bases that match TRBD1. The sequence was collected from a person aged 18-60 years who received the Ad26.COV2.S COVID-19 vaccine or a placebo. Material: peripheral blood, obtained in a trial of Ad26.COV2.S vaccine versus placebo. Here the CDR3 DNA reads TGCGCCAGCAGCTCGACCATCGGGACAGGGGGGAGGGAGCAGTACTTC. This codes for CASSSTIGTGGREQYF.